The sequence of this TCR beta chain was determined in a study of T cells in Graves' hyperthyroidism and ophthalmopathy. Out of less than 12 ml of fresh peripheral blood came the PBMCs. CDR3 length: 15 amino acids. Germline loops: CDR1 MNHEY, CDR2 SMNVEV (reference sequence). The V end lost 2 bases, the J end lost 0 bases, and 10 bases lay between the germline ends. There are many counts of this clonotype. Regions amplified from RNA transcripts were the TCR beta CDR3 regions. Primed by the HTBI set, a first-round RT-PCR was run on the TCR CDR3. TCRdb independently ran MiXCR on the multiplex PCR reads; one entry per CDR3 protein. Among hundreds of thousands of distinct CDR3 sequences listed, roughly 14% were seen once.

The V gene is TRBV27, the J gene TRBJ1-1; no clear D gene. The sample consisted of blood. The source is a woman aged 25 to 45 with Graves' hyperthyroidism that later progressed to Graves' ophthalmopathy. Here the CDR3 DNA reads TGTGCCAGCAGTTTAGCCAGGCCCTTGAACACTGAAGCTTTCTTT. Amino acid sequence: CASSLARPLNTEAFF.